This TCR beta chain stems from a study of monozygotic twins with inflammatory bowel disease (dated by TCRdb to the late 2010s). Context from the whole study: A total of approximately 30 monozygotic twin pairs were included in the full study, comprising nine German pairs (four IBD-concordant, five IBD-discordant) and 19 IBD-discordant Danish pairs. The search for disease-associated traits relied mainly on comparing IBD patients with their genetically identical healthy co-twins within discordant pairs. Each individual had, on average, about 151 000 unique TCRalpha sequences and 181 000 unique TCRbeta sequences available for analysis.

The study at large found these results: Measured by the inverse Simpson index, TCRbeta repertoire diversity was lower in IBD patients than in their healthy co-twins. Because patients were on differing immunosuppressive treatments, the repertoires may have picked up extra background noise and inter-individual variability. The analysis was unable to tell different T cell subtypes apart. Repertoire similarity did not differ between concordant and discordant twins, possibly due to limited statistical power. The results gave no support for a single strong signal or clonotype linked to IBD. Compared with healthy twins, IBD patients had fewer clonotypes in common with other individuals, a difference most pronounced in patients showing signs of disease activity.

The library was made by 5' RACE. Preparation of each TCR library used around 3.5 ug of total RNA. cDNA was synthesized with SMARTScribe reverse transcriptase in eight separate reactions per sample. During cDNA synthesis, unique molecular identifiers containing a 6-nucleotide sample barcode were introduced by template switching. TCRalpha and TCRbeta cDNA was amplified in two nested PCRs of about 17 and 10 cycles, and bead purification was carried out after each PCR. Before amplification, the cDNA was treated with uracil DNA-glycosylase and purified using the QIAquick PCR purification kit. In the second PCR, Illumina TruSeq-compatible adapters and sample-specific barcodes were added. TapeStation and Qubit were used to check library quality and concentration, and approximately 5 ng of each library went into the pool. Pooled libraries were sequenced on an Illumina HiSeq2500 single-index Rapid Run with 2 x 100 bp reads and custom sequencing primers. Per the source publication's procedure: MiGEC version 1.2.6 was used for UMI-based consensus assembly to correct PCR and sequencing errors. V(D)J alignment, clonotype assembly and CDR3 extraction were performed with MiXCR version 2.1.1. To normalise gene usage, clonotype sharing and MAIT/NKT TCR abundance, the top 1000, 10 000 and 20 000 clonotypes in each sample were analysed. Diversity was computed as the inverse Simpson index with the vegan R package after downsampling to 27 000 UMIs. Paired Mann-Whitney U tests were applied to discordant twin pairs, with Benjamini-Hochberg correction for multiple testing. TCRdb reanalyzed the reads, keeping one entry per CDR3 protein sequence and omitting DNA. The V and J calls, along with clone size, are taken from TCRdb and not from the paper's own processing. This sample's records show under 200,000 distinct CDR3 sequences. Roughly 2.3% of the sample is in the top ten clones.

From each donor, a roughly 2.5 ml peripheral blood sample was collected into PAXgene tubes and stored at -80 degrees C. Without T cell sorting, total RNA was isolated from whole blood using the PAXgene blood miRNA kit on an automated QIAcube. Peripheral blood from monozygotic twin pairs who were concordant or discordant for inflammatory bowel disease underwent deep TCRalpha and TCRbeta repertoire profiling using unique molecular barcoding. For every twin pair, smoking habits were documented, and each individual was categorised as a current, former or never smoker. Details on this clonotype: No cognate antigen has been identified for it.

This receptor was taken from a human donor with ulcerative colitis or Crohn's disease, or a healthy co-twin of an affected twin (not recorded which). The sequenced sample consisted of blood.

The CDR3 protein: CASSPGTPQSGEQFF. The sequence is built from TRBV12-3 or TRBV12-4 and TRBJ2-1; TCRdb gives TRBD1 as the D gene, but with no DNA this cannot be confirmed. Including cysteine and phenylalanine, the CDR3 has 15 amino acids. The record lacks a DNA sequence.